The 13 T cell receptor beta chains below were found in one sample sequenced in a study of beta chain features in type 1 diabetes. Investigators reverse transcribed all isolated RNA, so they sequenced expressed TCRB transcripts. The data were produced by immunoSEQ multiplex PCR, yet TCRdb's version contains in-frame clones alone and is incomplete. Of under 800,000 clones listed, roughly 16% are singletons. The specimen was naive CD4+ T cells from blood. The origin of the receptors is a man aged 18-30 years in good health.

This clone showed up just a few times. J is TRBJ2-7 and V is TRBV27; perhaps D is TRBD1 or TRBD2 (7 bases each). The ends were cut back, 4 bases at V and 1 base at J, with 14 bases in the middle. This CDR3 has 15 amino acids. Germline CDR1 MNHEY, CDR2 SMNVEV (reference sequence). The DNA of the CDR3 is TGTGCCAGCAGTTCGGGACAGCGGGGTTCCTACGAGCAGTACTTC. Translating gives CASSSGQRGSYEQYF.

The chain is built from TRBV7-9 and TRBJ2-7; D gene uncertain. Per germline, CDR1 SEHNR and CDR2 FQNEAQ (reference sequence). The V and J ends lost 11 bases and 0 bases respectively, with 17 bases between them. The CDR3 consists of 14 residues. In DNA, the CDR3 is TGTGCCCTAAATAAGGTTTCAAGCTCCTACGAGCAGTACTTC. It translates to CALNKVSSSYEQYF.

The table lists this clone with a few counts. J is TRBJ1-1 and V is TRBV29-1; TRBD1 aligns across 11 bases. V shed 4 bases and J 9 bases; nucleotides not matched to a gene: 4. CDR1 SQVTM and CDR2 ANQGSEA come from the germline V gene. The CDR3 sequence is 12 residues long. In nucleotides, the CDR3 is TGCAGCGTTGGGGGACAGGGGGTAAAAGCTTTCTTT. It yields the protein CSVGGQGVKAFF. The whole variable domain, filled in from reference TRBV29-1 and TRBJ1-1, reads SAVISQKPSRDICQRGTSLTIQCQVDSQVTMMFWYRQQPGQSLTLIATANQGSEATYESGFVIDKFPISRPNLTFSTLTVSNMSPEDSSIYLCSVGGQGVKAFFGQGTRLTVV.

The J gene is TRBJ2-6, the V gene TRBV28; D not certain. The CDR3 is 15 residues long. Germline CDR1 MDHEN, CDR2 SYDVKM. With 1 base removed from V and 2 bases from J, the gap between germline ends came to 6 bases. The CDR3 loop reads CASSLSVPGANVLTF. CDR3 in DNA: TGTGCCAGCAGTTTATCCGTCCCTGGGGCCAACGTCCTGACTTTC.

This clone has just a few counts. V gene TRBV28 combines with J gene TRBJ2-2; D is possibly TRBD1 (6 bases). Germline V gene sequence: CDR1 MDHEN, CDR2 SYDVKM. The CDR3 is 15 residues long. V was shortened by 3 bases and J by 2 bases, with 10 bases between the two germline ends. DNA for the CDR3: TGTGCCAGCAGTTTGGTGGACAGAAACACCGGGGAGCTGTTTTTT. It specifies CASSLVDRNTGELFF.

This clone has a handful of counts. The rearrangement joins TRBV19 to TRBJ2-7; 8 nucleotides align to TRBD2. The germline V gene has CDR1 LNHDA and CDR2 SQIVND (reference sequence). The CDR3 has 15 residues. V was clipped by 6 bases and J by 1 base; unmatched bases: 8. Here the CDR3 DNA reads TGTGCCAGTAGGGGGAGCGGGAGCGGGTCCTACGAGCAGTACTTC. This codes for CASRGSGSGSYEQYF.

The chain is built from TRBV19 and TRBJ1-4; D gene uncertain. V was trimmed by 3 bases and J by 7 bases, leaving 12 bases between them. CDR3 length equals 14 residues. Germline V lookup: CDR1 LNHDA, CDR2 SQIVND (reference sequence). The CDR3 loop reads CASSIGMGIEKLFF. CDR3 DNA sequence: TGTGCCAGTAGTATTGGAATGGGAATTGAAAAACTGTTTTTT.

The V gene is TRBV5-4, the J gene TRBJ2-5; D uncertain. This CDR3 has 13 amino acids. Germline loops: CDR1 SGHNT, CDR2 YYREEE (reference sequence). The ends were cut back, 4 bases at V and 0 bases at J, with 7 bases in the middle. The CDR3: CASSRVYQETQYF. The CDR3 region has the DNA TGTGCCAGCAGCCGCGTTTACCAAGAGACCCAGTACTTC.

The chain joins TRBV7-3 to TRBJ2-5; D perhaps matches TRBD2 (5 bases). Germline V gene sequence: CDR1 SGHTA, CDR2 FQGTGA. V was shortened by 5 bases and J by 1 base, with 11 bases between the two germline ends. The length of the CDR3 is 14 residues. DNA of the CDR3: TGTGCCAGCAGCCCGAAGGACTCCCAAGAGACCCAGTACTTC. Translated: CASSPKDSQETQYF.

The V and J genes are TRBV6-6 and TRBJ2-3; 10 bases agree with TRBD2. Germline V gene sequence: CDR1 MNHNY, CDR2 SVGAGI (reference sequence). V lost 7 bases and J lost 1; bases outside the gene matches: 8. This CDR3 has 16 amino acids. CDR3 sequence (DNA): TGTGCCAGCAAGGGAGCGGGGGGGCAAGGCACAGATACGCAGTATTTT. Translation gives CASKGAGGQGTDTQYF.

This clone turned up a few times. V is TRBV5-4 and J is TRBJ2-2; 7 nucleotides agree with TRBD2. This CDR3 spans 14 amino acids. CDR1 is SGHNT, CDR2 YYREEE, per germline (reference sequence). The ends lost 4 bases at V and 5 bases at J; junction bases unmatched: 5. CDR3 residues: CASSHHGGTGELFF. The CDR3 nucleotides read TGTGCCAGCAGCCACCACGGGGGGACCGGGGAGCTGTTTTTT.

This clone was recorded a few times. This chain uses TRBV7-9 with TRBJ2-7, with 11 bases identical to TRBD1. Germline assignment: CDR1 SEHNR and CDR2 FQNEAQ (reference sequence). J lost 5 bases, V lost 5 bases, and 11 bases had no gene match. The CDR3 extends over 16 amino acids. This CDR3 is CASSRKTGTGGDEQYF. CDR3 DNA: TGTGCCAGCAGCCGTAAGACCGGGACAGGGGGTGACGAGCAGTACTTC.

The rearrangement links TRBV25-1 to TRBJ1-2; D call uncertain. This CDR3 spans 15 amino acids. V was trimmed by 0 bases and J by 5 bases, leaving 13 bases between them. Germline loops: CDR1 MGHDK, CDR2 SYGVNS. The CDR3 loop is CASSEYAAAGYGYTF. DNA of the CDR3: TGTGCCAGCAGTGAATATGCAGCCGCGGGGTATGGCTACACCTTC.